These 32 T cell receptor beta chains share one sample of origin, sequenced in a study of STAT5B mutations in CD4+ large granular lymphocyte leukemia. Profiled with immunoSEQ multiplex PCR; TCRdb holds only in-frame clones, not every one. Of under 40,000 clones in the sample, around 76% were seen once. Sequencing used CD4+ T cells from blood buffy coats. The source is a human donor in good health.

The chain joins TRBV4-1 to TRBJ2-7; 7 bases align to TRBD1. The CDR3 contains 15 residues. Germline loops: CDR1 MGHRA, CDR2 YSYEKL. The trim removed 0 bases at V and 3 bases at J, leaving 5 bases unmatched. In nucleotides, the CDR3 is TGCGCCAGCAGCCAAGATACCAGGGGGATCTACGAGCAGTACTTC. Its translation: CASSQDTRGIYEQYF.

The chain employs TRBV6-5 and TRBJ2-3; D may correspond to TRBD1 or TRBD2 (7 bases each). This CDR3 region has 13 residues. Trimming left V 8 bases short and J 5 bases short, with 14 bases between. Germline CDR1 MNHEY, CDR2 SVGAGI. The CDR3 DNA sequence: TGTGCCAGCCAGGGGGGGGGAAGAGATACGCAGTATTTT. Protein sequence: CASQGGGRDTQYF.

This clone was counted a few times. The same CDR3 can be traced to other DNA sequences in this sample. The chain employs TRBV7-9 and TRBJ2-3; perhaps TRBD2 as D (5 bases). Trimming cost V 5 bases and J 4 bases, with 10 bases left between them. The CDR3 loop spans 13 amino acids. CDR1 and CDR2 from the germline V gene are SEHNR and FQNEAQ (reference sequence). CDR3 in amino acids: CASSPRGPDTQYF. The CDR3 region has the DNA TGTGCCAGCAGCCCCCGCGGGCCAGATACGCAGTATTTT.

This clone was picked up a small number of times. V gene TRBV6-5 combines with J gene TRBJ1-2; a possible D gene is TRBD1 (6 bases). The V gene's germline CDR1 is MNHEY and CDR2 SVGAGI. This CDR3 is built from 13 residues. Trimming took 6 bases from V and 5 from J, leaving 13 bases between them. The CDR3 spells CASSSEGVYGYTF. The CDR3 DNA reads TGTGCCAGCAGCTCGGAGGGGGTATATGGCTACACCTTC.

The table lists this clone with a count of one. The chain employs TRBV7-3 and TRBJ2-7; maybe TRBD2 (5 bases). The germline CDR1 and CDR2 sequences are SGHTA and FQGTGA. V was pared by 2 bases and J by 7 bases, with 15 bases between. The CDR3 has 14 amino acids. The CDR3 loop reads CASSLEGSGGEQYF. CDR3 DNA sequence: TGTGCCAGCAGCTTAGAAGGGAGCGGCGGGGAGCAGTACTTC.

This CDR3 is CASSLSQQYNEQFF. The DNA of the CDR3 is TGTGCCAGCAGTTTATCACAGCAATACAATGAGCAGTTCTTC. The J gene is TRBJ2-1, the V gene TRBV28; no reliable D call. Per germline, CDR1 MDHEN and CDR2 SYDVKM. There are 14 residues in the CDR3. The V end was cut by 1 base, the J end by 4 bases, with 8 bases between.

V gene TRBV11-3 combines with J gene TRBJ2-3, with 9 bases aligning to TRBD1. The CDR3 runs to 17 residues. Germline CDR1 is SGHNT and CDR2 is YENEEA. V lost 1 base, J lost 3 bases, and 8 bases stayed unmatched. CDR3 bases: TGTGCCAGCAGCTTAGGGCTACAGGGGGCGCAGACAGATACGCAGTATTTT. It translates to CASSLGLQGAQTDTQYF.

CDR3 in DNA: TGCGCCAGCAGCTTGCCCCTCGGGGGGCAGTTCTTC. Its protein product is CASSLPLGGQFF. The rearrangement uses TRBV5-1 and TRBJ2-1, with TRBD2 as a possible D gene (6 bases). V lost 1 base to trimming and J lost 12 bases, with 11 bases between them. Looked up from germline, CDR1 is SGHRS and CDR2 is YFSETQ. This CDR3 is built from 12 residues.

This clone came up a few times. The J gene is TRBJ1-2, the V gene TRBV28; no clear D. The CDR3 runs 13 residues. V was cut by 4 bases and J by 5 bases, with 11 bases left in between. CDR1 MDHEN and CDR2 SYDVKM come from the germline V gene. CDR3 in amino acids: CASSSQVSYGYTF. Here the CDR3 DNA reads TGTGCCAGCAGTTCCCAGGTCTCGTATGGCTACACCTTC.

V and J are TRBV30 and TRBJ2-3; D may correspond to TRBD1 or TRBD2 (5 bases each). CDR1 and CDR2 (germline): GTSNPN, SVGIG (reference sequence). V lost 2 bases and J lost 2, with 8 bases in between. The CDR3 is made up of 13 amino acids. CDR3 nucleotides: TGTGCCTGGAGTTCAGGGACCACAGATACGCAGTATTTT. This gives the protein CAWSSGTTDTQYF.

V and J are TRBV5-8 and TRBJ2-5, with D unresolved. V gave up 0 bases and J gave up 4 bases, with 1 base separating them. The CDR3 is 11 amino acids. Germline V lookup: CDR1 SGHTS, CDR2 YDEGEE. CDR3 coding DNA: TGTGCCAGCAGCTTGGTAGAGACCCAGTACTTC. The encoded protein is CASSLVETQYF.

CDR3 protein: CASGTRGSGNTIYF. CDR3 DNA sequence: TGTGCCAGTGGGACCAGGGGAAGTGGAAACACCATATATTTT. V gene TRBV2 combines with J gene TRBJ1-3; possibly TRBD1 for D (6 bases). The V gene's germline CDR1 is SNHLY and CDR2 FYNNEI. V was pared by 9 bases and J by 3 bases, with 15 bases between. This CDR3 region has 14 residues.

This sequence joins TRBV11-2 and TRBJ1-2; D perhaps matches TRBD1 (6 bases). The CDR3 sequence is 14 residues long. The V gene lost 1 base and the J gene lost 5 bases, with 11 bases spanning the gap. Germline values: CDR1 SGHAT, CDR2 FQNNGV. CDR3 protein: CASSLGGQGYGYTF. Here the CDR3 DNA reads TGTGCCAGCAGCTTAGGAGGTCAGGGGTATGGCTACACCTTC.

As DNA, the CDR3 is TGTGCCTGGAAAATCAGGGGGCTCGACGAGCAGTACTTC. This gives the protein CAWKIRGLDEQYF. The chain joins TRBV30 to TRBJ2-7; 8 bases align to TRBD1. The CDR3 runs 13 residues. Per germline, CDR1 GTSNPN and CDR2 SVGIG (reference sequence). After removal of 4 bases from V and 5 bases from J, the junction contained 7 bases not matched to a gene.

CDR3 sequence reads: CASSPYRGSNQPQHF. The CDR3 bases are TGTGCCAGCAGCCCATACAGGGGGAGCAATCAGCCCCAGCATTTT. This sequence joins TRBV28 and TRBJ1-5; 8 bases agree with TRBD1. V trimming: 6 bases; J trimming: 1 base; junction bases outside the gene matches: 5. Germline lookup yields CDR1 MDHEN and CDR2 SYDVKM. The CDR3 runs 15 residues.

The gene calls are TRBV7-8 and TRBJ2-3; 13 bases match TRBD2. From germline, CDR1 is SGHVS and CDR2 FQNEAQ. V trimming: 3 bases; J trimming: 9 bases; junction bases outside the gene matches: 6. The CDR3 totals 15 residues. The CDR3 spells CASSFWTSGGGTQYF. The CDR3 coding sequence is TGTGCCAGCAGCTTCTGGACTAGCGGGGGCGGGACGCAGTATTTT.

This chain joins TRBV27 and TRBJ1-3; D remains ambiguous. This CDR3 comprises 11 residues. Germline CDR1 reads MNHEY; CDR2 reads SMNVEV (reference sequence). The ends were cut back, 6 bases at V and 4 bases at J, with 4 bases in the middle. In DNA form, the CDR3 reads TGTGCCAGCAGACAAGGAAACACCATATATTTT. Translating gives CASRQGNTIYF.

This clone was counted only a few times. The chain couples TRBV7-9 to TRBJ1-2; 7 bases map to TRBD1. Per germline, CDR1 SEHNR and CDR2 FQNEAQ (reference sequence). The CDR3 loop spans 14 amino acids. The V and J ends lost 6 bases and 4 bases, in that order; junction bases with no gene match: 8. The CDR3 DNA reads TGTGCCAGCAGTTACGACGGGGACAGCTATGGCTACACCTTC. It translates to CASSYDGDSYGYTF. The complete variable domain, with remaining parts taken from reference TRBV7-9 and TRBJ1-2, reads DTGVSQNPRHKITKRGQNVTFRCDPISEHNRLYWYRQTLGQGPEFLTYFQNEAQLEKSRLLSDRFSAERPKGSFSTLEIQRTEQGDSAMYLCASSYDGDSYGYTFGSGTRLTVV.

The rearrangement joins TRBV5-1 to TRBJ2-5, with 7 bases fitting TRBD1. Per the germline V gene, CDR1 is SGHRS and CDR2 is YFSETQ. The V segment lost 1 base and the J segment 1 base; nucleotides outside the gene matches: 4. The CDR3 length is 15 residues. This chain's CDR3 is CASSLTGDGQETQYF. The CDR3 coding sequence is TGCGCCAGCAGCTTGACAGGGGACGGCCAAGAGACCCAGTACTTC.

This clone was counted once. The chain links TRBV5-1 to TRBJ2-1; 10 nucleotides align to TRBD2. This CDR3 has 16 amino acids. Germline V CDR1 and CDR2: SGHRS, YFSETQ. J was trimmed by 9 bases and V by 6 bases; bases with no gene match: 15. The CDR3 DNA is TGCGCCAGCACCTCGGGAGCGGGGACTAGCGTGGGTGAGCAGTTCTTC. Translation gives CASTSGAGTSVGEQFF.

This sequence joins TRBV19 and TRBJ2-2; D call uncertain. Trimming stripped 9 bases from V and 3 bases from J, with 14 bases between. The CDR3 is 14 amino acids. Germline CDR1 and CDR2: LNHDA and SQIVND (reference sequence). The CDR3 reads CASNGRTHTGELFF. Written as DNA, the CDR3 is TGTGCCAGCAATGGACGGACCCACACCGGGGAGCTGTTTTTT.

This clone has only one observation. The CDR3 nucleotides are TGCAGCGTTGAAAGGAGTGGAATGGACACAGATACGCAGTATTTT. Encoded protein: CSVERSGMDTDTQYF. This chain connects TRBV29-1 to TRBJ2-3; no definite D call. This CDR3 region has 15 residues. With 2 bases removed from V and 2 bases from J, the gap between germline ends came to 14 bases. The germline gives CDR1 SQVTM, CDR2 ANQGSEA.

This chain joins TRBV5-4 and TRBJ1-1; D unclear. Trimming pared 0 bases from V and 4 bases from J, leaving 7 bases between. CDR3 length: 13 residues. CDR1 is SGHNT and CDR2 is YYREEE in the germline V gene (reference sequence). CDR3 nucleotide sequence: TGTGCCAGCAGCTTGGCACTGAGCACTGAAGCTTTCTTT. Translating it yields CASSLALSTEAFF.

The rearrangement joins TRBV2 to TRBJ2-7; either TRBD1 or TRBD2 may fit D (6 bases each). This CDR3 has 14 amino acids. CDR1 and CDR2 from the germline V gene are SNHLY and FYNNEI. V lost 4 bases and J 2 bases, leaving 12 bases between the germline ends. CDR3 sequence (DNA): TGTGCCAGCAGTGCGGACGGGGGCACCTACGAGCAGTACTTC. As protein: CASSADGGTYEQYF.

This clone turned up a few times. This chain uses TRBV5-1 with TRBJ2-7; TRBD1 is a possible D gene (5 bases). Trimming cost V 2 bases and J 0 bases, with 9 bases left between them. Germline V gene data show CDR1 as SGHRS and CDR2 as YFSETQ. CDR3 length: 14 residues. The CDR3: CASSLTGNSYEQYF. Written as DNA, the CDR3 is TGCGCCAGCAGCTTAACAGGAAACTCCTACGAGCAGTACTTC.

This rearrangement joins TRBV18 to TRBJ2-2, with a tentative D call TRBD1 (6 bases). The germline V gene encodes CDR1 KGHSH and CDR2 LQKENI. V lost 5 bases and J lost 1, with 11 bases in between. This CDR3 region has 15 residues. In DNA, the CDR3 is TGTGCCAGCTCAACACAGGGCTTGAACACCGGGGAGCTGTTTTTT. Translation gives CASSTQGLNTGELFF.

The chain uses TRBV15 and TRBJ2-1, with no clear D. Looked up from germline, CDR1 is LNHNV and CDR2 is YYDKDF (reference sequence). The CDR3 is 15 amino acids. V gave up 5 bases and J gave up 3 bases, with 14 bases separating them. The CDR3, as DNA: TGTGCCACCAGCGTCGGGCCCCTGCTCTACAATGAGCAGTTCTTC. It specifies CATSVGPLLYNEQFF.

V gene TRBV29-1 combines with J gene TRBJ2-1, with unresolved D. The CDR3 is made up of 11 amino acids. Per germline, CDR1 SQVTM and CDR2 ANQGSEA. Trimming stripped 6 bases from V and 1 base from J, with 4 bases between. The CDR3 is CSVQSYNEQFF. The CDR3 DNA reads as TGCAGCGTACAGTCCTACAATGAGCAGTTCTTC.

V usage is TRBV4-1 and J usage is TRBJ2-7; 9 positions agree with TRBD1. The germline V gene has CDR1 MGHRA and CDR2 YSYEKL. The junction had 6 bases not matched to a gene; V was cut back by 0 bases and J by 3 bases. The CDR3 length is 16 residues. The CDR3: CASSQEKRGQGYEQYF. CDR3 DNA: TGCGCCAGCAGCCAAGAGAAGAGGGGACAGGGCTACGAGCAGTACTTC.

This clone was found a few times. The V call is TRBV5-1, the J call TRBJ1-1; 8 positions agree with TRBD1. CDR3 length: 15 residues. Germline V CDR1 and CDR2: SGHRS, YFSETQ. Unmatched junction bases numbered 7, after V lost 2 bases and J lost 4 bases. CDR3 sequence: CASSFLTGGGTEAFF. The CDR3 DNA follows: TGCGCCAGCAGCTTCCTTACAGGGGGTGGCACTGAAGCTTTCTTT.

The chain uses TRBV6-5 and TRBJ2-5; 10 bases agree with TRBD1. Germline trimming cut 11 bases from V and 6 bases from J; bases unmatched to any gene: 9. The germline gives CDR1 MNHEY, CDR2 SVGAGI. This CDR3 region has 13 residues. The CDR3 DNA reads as TGTGCCGGACGGACAGGGGGGGTGAAGACCCAGTACTTC. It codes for CAGRTGGVKTQYF.

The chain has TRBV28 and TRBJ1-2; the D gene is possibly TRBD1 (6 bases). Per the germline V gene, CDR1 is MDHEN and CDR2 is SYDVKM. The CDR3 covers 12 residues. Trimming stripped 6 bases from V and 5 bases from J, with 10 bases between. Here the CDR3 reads CASRTTGYGYTF. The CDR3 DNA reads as TGTGCCAGCAGGACGACAGGTTATGGCTACACCTTC.